Below are 2 T cell receptor beta chains sequenced from a single sample in a study of blood T cell repertoires in COVID-19. Sequenced by immunoSEQ multiplex PCR; TCRdb stores in-frame clones only, minus some. In the table there are about 200,000 clones, about 84% of which are singletons. Material for sequencing was PBMCs or T cells enriched from blood (not recorded which). These receptors all stem from a middle-aged man with acute COVID-19.

This chain joins TRBV5-1 and TRBJ2-2; a weak D match, TRBD2 (6 bases). Trimming cost V 1 base and J 7 bases, with 14 bases left between them. The germline V gene has CDR1 SGHRS and CDR2 YFSETQ. The length of the CDR3 is 15 residues. The CDR3 spells CASSLYTGADGELFF. CDR3 coding DNA: TGCGCCAGCAGCTTGTATACGGGAGCCGACGGGGAGCTGTTTTTT.

In its sample, this clone was seen once. One end of the junction is discordant with germline, which a read error may explain. The J gene is TRBJ1-1, the V gene TRBV7-2; 9 bases align to TRBD1. The germline V gene encodes CDR1 SGHTA and CDR2 FQGNSA. The CDR3 spans 14 residues. In DNA form, the CDR3 reads TGTGCCAGCAGCTCCGGGACAGGGTTGGGGTCGTGGGGCTTT. Translated: CASSSGTGLGSWGF.